A selection of T cell receptor beta chains follows, all from one sample in a study of T cells after yellow fever vaccination. Each CDR3 protein gets one entry after TCRdb re-called the 5' RACE reads with MiXCR. Among some 350,000 distinct CDR3 sequences, roughly 4.3% were seen once, and the ten largest hold approximately 23%. The sample in question was PBMCs, obtained 5 days after the yellow fever booster vaccination. These receptors were obtained from a young man who received the YFV17D yellow fever vaccine. CDR3s include the opening cysteine and the closing phenylalanine or tryptophan. Fields, in order: CDR3 protein, CDR3 DNA, clone size, V gene, J gene, D gene. A D gene is named only where the DNA matches it firmly. Not every row has a clone size; where given, it reads once, few, many or a size class.

CSARSGGISYNEQFF	TGCAGTGCTAGGAGCGGGGGCATCTCCTACAATGAGCAGTTCTTC	.	TRBV20-1	TRBJ2-1	TRBD2
CSVPKAGVGETQYF	TGCAGCGTTCCTAAAGCAGGGGTGGGTGAGACCCAGTACTTC	few	TRBV29-1	TRBJ2-5	.
CASSQVQIGGDSQETQYF	TGCGCCAGCAGCCAAGTCCAGATTGGGGGGGACAGCCAAGAGACCCAGTACTTC	few	TRBV4-1	TRBJ2-5	.
CASSLGLATDTQYF	TGCGCCAGCAGCTTGGGGCTAGCGACAGATACGCAGTATTTT	many	TRBV5-4	TRBJ2-3	.
CSVHQPGTDTQYF	TGCAGCGTCCATCAGCCAGGGACAGATACGCAGTATTTT	many	TRBV29-1	TRBJ2-3	.
CASSLDLGGTQYF	TGTGCCAGCAGCTTAGATCTCGGGGGGACCCAGTACTTC	.	TRBV11-2	TRBJ2-5	.
CASSLFADTQYF	TGTGCCAGCAGCTTGTTCGCAGATACGCAGTATTTT	many	TRBV7-3	TRBJ2-3	.
CASSEAQGSLEQYF	TGTGCCAGCAGTGAAGCGCAGGGGTCCCTCGAGCAGTACTTC	.	TRBV6-1	TRBJ2-7	.
CATSMTGDYNEQFF	TGTGCCACCAGTATGACAGGGGACTACAATGAGCAGTTCTTC	few	TRBV24-1	TRBJ2-1	TRBD1
CASSLGSTGNYGYTF	TGCGCCAGCAGCTTGGGGTCAACAGGGAACTATGGCTACACCTTC	few	TRBV5-1	TRBJ1-2	.
CASSEYMGTAGYTF	TGTGCCAGCAGTGAATATATGGGAACTGCTGGCTACACCTTC	few	TRBV25-1	TRBJ1-2	.
CASSQRGLYNEQFF	TGTGCCAGCAGCCAGCGGGGATTGTACAATGAGCAGTTCTTC	.	TRBV4-2	TRBJ2-1	.
CSVDAMDRALYNEQFF	TGCAGCGTTGACGCGATGGACAGGGCTCTCTACAATGAGCAGTTCTTC	.	TRBV29-1	TRBJ2-1	TRBD1
CASSLMPGDNEQFF	TGCGCCAGCAGCTTGATGCCAGGGGACAATGAGCAGTTCTTC	many	TRBV5-1	TRBJ2-1	.
CASSLAGGPDEQFF	TGTGCCAGCAGCCTAGCGGGGGGGCCCGATGAGCAGTTCTTC	many	TRBV2	TRBJ2-1	TRBD2
CASSHNGQGNIQYF	TGTGCCAGCAGCCATAACGGACAGGGGAACATTCAGTACTTC	.	TRBV7-9	TRBJ2-4	TRBD1
CASSSSLGQGLGYTF	TGTGCCAGCAGTTCGTCACTGGGACAGGGGTTGGGCTACACCTTC	few	TRBV28	TRBJ1-2	TRBD1
CASSPIPREVFAIQYF	TGTGCCAGCAGTCCCATCCCGAGGGAAGTGTTCGCCATTCAGTACTTC	many	TRBV27	TRBJ2-4	.
CASSLGVGLAHEQFF	TGCGCCAGCAGCCTGGGTGTGGGACTAGCGCATGAGCAGTTCTTC	few	TRBV4-1	TRBJ2-1	TRBD2
CASSPSGLAALANTGELFF	TGCGCCAGCAGCCCGTCGGGACTAGCGGCGCTCGCGAACACCGGGGAGCTGTTTTTT	.	TRBV4-1	TRBJ2-2	TRBD2
CASSWQYPLAGANVLTF	TGTGCCAGCAGTTGGCAATACCCCCTGGCTGGGGCCAACGTCCTGACTTTC	few	TRBV27	TRBJ2-6	.
CASSQVLAGFYEQYF	TGCGCCAGCAGCCAAGTGTTAGCGGGGTTCTACGAGCAGTACTTC	few	TRBV4-3	TRBJ2-7	TRBD2
CASSLGPQGAFF	TGTGCCAGCAGCTTAGGCCCACAGGGGGCTTTCTTT	many	TRBV7-2	TRBJ1-1	TRBD1
CASSLGGGHTDTQYF	TGTGCCAGCAGCTTAGGTGGGGGACACACAGATACGCAGTATTTT	many	TRBV7-9	TRBJ2-3	.
CASSLRGLGMYF	TGCGCCAGCAGCTTGAGGGGACTAGGGATGTACTTC	many	TRBV5-1	TRBJ2-7	TRBD2
CASSRNNLDSNQPQHF	TGTGCCAGCAGCCGAAACAACCTAGATAGCAATCAGCCCCAGCATTTT	.	TRBV7-2	TRBJ1-5	.
CASSRGLPRNEQFF	TGCGCCAGCAGCCGGGGACTACCACGGAATGAGCAGTTCTTC	few	TRBV5-1	TRBJ2-1	TRBD2
CASSQEGVRNEQFF	TGCGCCAGCAGCCAAGAAGGGGTGCGCAATGAGCAGTTCTTC	.	TRBV4-1	TRBJ2-1	.
CASSSTVDLYEQYF	TGTGCCAGCAGCTCTACAGTCGACTTGTACGAGCAGTACTTC	many	TRBV7-9	TRBJ2-7	.
CASSPLAGGQSYEQYF	TGCGCCAGCAGCCCATTAGCGGGGGGCCAATCCTACGAGCAGTACTTC	few	TRBV4-3	TRBJ2-7	TRBD2
CASAEGEGEHQETQYF	TGTGCCAGCGCCGAGGGAGAGGGTGAACATCAAGAGACCCAGTACTTC	many	TRBV7-9	TRBJ2-5	.
CASSFPGQPSGELFF	TGTGCCAGCAGTTTCCCCGGACAGCCTTCCGGGGAGCTGTTTTTT	many	TRBV28	TRBJ2-2	.
CSARRAGTNEKLFF	TGCAGTGCTAGGAGGGCAGGAACTAATGAAAAACTGTTTTTT	few	TRBV20-1	TRBJ1-4	.
CASSDSQGWGPLHF	TGTGCCAGCAGTGATTCGCAGGGGTGGGGACCCCTCCACTTT	many	TRBV2	TRBJ1-6	.
CASSLAPGSGANVLTF	TGTGCCAGCAGCTTAGCGCCGGGCTCTGGGGCCAACGTCCTGACTTTC	.	TRBV7-6	TRBJ2-6	.
CASRGRSSGANVLTF	TGCGCCAGCAGAGGACGGTCCTCTGGGGCCAACGTCCTGACTTTC	few	TRBV5-1	TRBJ2-6	.
CASSPRGQRNTEAFF	TGTGCCAGCAGTCCTCGTGGACAGAGGAACACTGAAGCTTTCTTT	few	TRBV7-9	TRBJ1-1	.
CASSYQGRNTEAFF	TGTGCCAGCAGCTATCAGGGGCGGAACACTGAAGCTTTCTTT	.	TRBV7-9	TRBJ1-1	.
CASRKDRANTEAFF	TGTGCCAGCAGAAAGGACAGGGCAAACACTGAAGCTTTCTTT	.	TRBV6-2/TRBV6-3	TRBJ1-1	TRBD1
CSGKVDSYEQYF	TGCAGTGGAAAGGTCGACTCCTACGAGCAGTACTTC	.	TRBV20-1	TRBJ2-7	.
CASSQTNTGELFF	TGCGCCAGCAGCCAAACCAACACCGGGGAGCTGTTTTTT	.	TRBV5-1	TRBJ2-2	.
CASSTQTVANTGELFF	TGCGCCAGCAGCACTCAGACAGTCGCGAACACCGGGGAGCTGTTTTTT	.	TRBV5-1	TRBJ2-2	.
CATSRVGENYGYTF	TGTGCCACCAGCAGAGTGGGAGAAAACTATGGCTACACCTTC	few	TRBV15	TRBJ1-2	.
CASSPRTGNGSPLHF	TGCGCCAGCAGTCCGCGGACAGGGAATGGATCGCCCCTCCACTTT	.	TRBV4-1	TRBJ1-6	TRBD1
CASSFSRGDLAKNIQYF	TGTGCCAGCAGTTTCTCGCGGGGGGACCTAGCCAAAAACATTCAGTACTTC	many	TRBV12-3/TRBV12-4	TRBJ2-4	TRBD2
CASSYGTGLIGGYTF	TGTGCCAGCAGTTACGGGACAGGGCTCATCGGTGGCTACACCTTC	few	TRBV6-2/TRBV6-3	TRBJ1-2	TRBD1
CASSLGNSYNEQFF	TGTGCCAGCTCCCTGGGGAATTCGTACAATGAGCAGTTCTTC	.	TRBV11-2	TRBJ2-1	.
CAWSKTGGGTEAFF	TGTGCCTGGAGTAAAACAGGGGGCGGCACTGAAGCTTTCTTT	few	TRBV30	TRBJ1-1	TRBD1